Below, 29 T cell receptor beta chains from the same sample are listed, as sequenced in a study of cytomegalovirus exposure and HLA in healthy donors. The PCR used 60 Vbeta and 13 Jbeta primers. Using immunoSEQ multiplex PCR, the repertoire was profiled, and TCRdb retains in-frame clones only, with some absent. Of more than 250,000 clones in the sample, roughly 90% are singletons; the top ten hold roughly 2.3%. The sample consisted of PBMCs. Receptors were obtained from a woman aged 18 to 35 in good health and CMV-seronegative.

The CDR3 sequence is CASSQGQGWPYSNQPQHF. For the CDR3, the DNA is TGTGCCAGCAGCCAAGGACAAGGTTGGCCTTATAGCAATCAGCCCCAGCATTTT. The J gene is TRBJ1-5, the V gene TRBV14; D remains unclear. V lost 1 base and J 0 bases, leaving 16 bases between the germline ends. Germline V gives CDR1 SGHDN, CDR2 FVKESK. The CDR3 length is 18 residues.

This clone came up once. The chain is built from TRBV9 and TRBJ2-3; D may be TRBD2 (7 bases). The CDR3 runs 17 residues. In germline, CDR1 is SGDLS, CDR2 YYNGEE. Trimming took off 3 bases at V and 0 bases at J, with 17 bases between the two ends. The CDR3 reads CASSAPLAGASTDTQYF. DNA of the CDR3: TGTGCCAGCAGCGCTCCTTTGGCGGGGGCTAGCACAGATACGCAGTATTTT.

The CDR3 spells CASSLTGGATGYTF. Written as DNA, the CDR3 is TGTGCCAGCAGCTTGACAGGGGGCGCAACGGGCTACACCTTC. The genes are TRBV6-4 and TRBJ1-2, with TRBD1 matching 10 bases. V dropped 6 bases and J dropped 8; count of bases not matched to a gene: 9. CDR1 is MRHNA, CDR2 SNTAGT, per germline. The CDR3 is 14 residues long.

V and J are TRBV4-2 and TRBJ1-3; 8 bases align to TRBD1. CDR1 and CDR2 (germline): LGHNA, YNFKEQ. The CDR3 extends over 16 amino acids. After removal of 2 bases from V and 0 bases from J, the junction contained 3 bases not matched to a gene. The CDR3 region is CASSQRDRSSGNTIYF. The CDR3 DNA reads TGTGCCAGCAGCCAACGGGACAGGAGCTCTGGAAACACCATATATTTT.

A word on this clone: The sample has other DNA sequences that encode this CDR3 too. The V and J genes are TRBV7-3 and TRBJ1-1; D unclear. CDR3 length equals 13 residues. Germline CDR1 is SGHTA and CDR2 is FQGTGA. V lost 2 bases and J 0 bases, leaving 4 bases between the germline ends. CDR3 in amino acids: CASSLSVNTEAFF. DNA for the CDR3: TGTGCCAGCAGCTTATCAGTGAACACTGAAGCTTTCTTT.

This clone was seen once. This chain links TRBV19 with TRBJ2-5, with D possibly being TRBD1 (5 bases). The V and J ends lost 1 base and 1 base respectively, with 7 bases between them. Germline CDR1 LNHDA, CDR2 SQIVND (reference sequence). This CDR3 spans 14 amino acids. CDR3 bases: TGTGCCAGTAGTATAGGACAGTTCCAAGAGACCCAGTACTTC. Translated, it gives CASSIGQFQETQYF. The complete variable domain, with remaining parts taken from reference TRBV19 and TRBJ2-5, reads DGGITQSPKYLFRKEGQNVTLSCEQNLNHDAMYWYRQDPGQGLRLIYYSQIVNDFQKGDIAEGYSVSREKKESFPLTVTSAQKNPTAFYLCASSIGQFQETQYFGPGTRLLVL.

The gene calls are TRBV7-2 and TRBJ2-5, with a possible D match to TRBD1 (6 bases). Germline values: CDR1 SGHTA, CDR2 FQGNSA. Trimming took off 6 bases at V and 5 bases at J, with 22 bases between the two ends. CDR3 length equals 16 residues. CDR3 sequence: CASRYSGAGGWETQYF. Here the CDR3 DNA reads TGTGCCAGCAGATACTCAGGGGCCGGCGGTTGGGAGACCCAGTACTTC.

The chain couples TRBV9 to TRBJ2-1; 8 bases agree with TRBD2. The CDR3 has 14 amino acids. The germline V gene encodes CDR1 SGDLS and CDR2 YYNGEE. V dropped 4 bases and J dropped 8; count of bases not matched to a gene: 8. The CDR3 DNA is TGTGCCAGCAGCACCTTAACTAGCGGCCATGAGCAGTTCTTC. It is translated as CASSTLTSGHEQFF.

In the case of this clone: One end of the junction does not line up with germline, which may come from a read error. The CDR3 loop is CASSELAGGHDF. CDR3 nucleotide sequence: TGTGCCAGCAGTGAATTAGCGGGGGGGCATGATTTT. The chain couples TRBV2 to TRBJ2-3; 11 nucleotides match TRBD2. Germline CDR1 SNHLY, CDR2 FYNNEI. The CDR3 covers 12 residues.

This clone was observed a few times. The V call is TRBV27, the J call TRBJ1-4; D is undetermined. This CDR3 comprises 12 residues. V lost 3 bases and J lost 5, with 4 bases in between. Per the germline V gene, CDR1 is MNHEY and CDR2 is SMNVEV (reference sequence). As DNA, the CDR3 is TGTGCCAGCAGTTTTCGGAATGAAAAACTGTTTTTT. This codes for CASSFRNEKLFF.

The V call is TRBV2, the J call TRBJ2-1; 10 bases fit TRBD2. The V and J ends lost 4 bases and 6 bases, in that order; junction bases with no gene match: 12. Germline-derived CDR1 and CDR2 are SNHLY and FYNNEI. There are 17 residues in the CDR3. CDR3 DNA: TGTGCCAGCAGTGCCCTGTTAGCGGGGGGAAGTGGCAATGAGCAGTTCTTC. Translation: CASSALLAGGSGNEQFF.

The table lists this clone with a few counts. The CDR3, as DNA: TGCGCCAGCAGCCAAGCGACTAGCGGGGAACAGTACTTC. Amino acid sequence: CASSQATSGEQYF. The chain combines TRBV4-1 with TRBJ2-5; TRBD2 aligns across 11 bases. The CDR3 runs to 13 residues. The V segment lost 1 base and the J segment 11 bases; nucleotides outside the gene matches: 3. Germline V gene data show CDR1 as MGHRA and CDR2 as YSYEKL.

This rearrangement joins TRBV11-3 to TRBJ2-7; no definite D call. The germline V gene has CDR1 SGHNT and CDR2 YENEEA. The CDR3 consists of 11 residues. Trimming stripped 5 bases from V and 5 bases from J, with 7 bases between. CDR3 sequence (DNA): TGTGCCAGCAGCCTGGGCGACGAGCAGTACTTC. It codes for CASSLGDEQYF.

The chain recombines TRBV5-1 with TRBJ2-3; D may be TRBD2 (6 bases). V dropped 0 bases and J dropped 7 bases, with 12 bases sitting between them. This CDR3 is 14 amino acids long. The germline V gene has CDR1 SGHRS and CDR2 YFSETQ. CDR3 in DNA: TGCGCCAGCAGCTTGGGGGTTAGCGGCAATACGCAGTATTTT. Amino acids: CASSLGVSGNTQYF.

The V call is TRBV4-1, the J call TRBJ2-3, with 12 bases identical to TRBD2. The CDR3 is made up of 16 amino acids. The J segment lost 4 bases and the V segment lost 4 bases, leaving 6 bases of the junction unmatched. Germline V CDR1 and CDR2: MGHRA, YSYEKL. The DNA of the CDR3 is TGCGCCAGCAGCCTACCTAGCGGGGGGGCCCCAGATACGCAGTATTTT. It is translated as CASSLPSGGAPDTQYF.

The chain links TRBV28 to TRBJ2-7; the match to TRBD2 covers 9 bases. The CDR3 spans 14 residues. Per germline, CDR1 MDHEN and CDR2 SYDVKM. The J segment lost 5 bases and the V segment lost 0 bases, leaving 2 bases of the junction unmatched. The CDR3 region is CASSLWGLANEQYF. CDR3 DNA sequence: TGTGCCAGCAGTTTATGGGGACTAGCCAACGAGCAGTACTTC.

This clone showed up just a few times. V is TRBV6-6 and J is TRBJ2-7; 8 positions agree with TRBD1. The CDR3 runs to 14 residues. Trimming removed 5 bases from V and 4 bases from J; junction bases left unmatched: 7. The germline V gene encodes CDR1 MNHNY and CDR2 SVGAGI (reference sequence). The CDR3 nucleotides are TGTGCCAGCAGTCAAGACAGGGGTACTTACGAGCAGTACTTC. It encodes CASSQDRGTYEQYF.

The chain carries TRBV29-1 and TRBJ2-2, with 8 bases aligning to TRBD1. V lost 4 bases, J lost 2 bases, and 6 bases stayed unmatched. The germline V gene encodes CDR1 SQVTM and CDR2 ANQGSEA. The length of the CDR3 is 15 residues. CDR3 in amino acids: CSVGRDRPNTGELFF. The CDR3 DNA is TGCAGCGTTGGACGGGACAGGCCAAACACCGGGGAGCTGTTTTTT.

The J gene is TRBJ1-1, the V gene TRBV27; a weak D match, TRBD1 (5 bases). The germline CDR1 and CDR2 sequences are MNHEY and SMNVEV (reference sequence). V lost 8 bases and J lost 4, with 20 bases in between. The CDR3 loop spans 15 amino acids. CDR3 bases: TGTGCCAGCCGGAGCCGGGACGGAGGGAGCACTGAAGCTTTCTTT. Its protein is CASRSRDGGSTEAFF.

The chain has TRBV5-1 and TRBJ2-1; 12 bases agree with TRBD2. This CDR3 has 16 amino acids. The junction had 13 bases not matched to a gene; V was cut back by 7 bases and J by 8 bases. Germline V CDR1 and CDR2: SGHRS, YFSETQ. In DNA form, the CDR3 reads TGCGCCAGCCAGGGGTCGCTAGCGGGGGGGCCGGATGAGCAGTTCTTC. This translates into CASQGSLAGGPDEQFF.

V gene TRBV5-4 combines with J gene TRBJ1-4; 7 bases line up with TRBD1. J lost 7 bases, V lost 0 bases, and 9 bases had no gene match. CDR3 length: 16 residues. In germline, CDR1 is SGHNT, CDR2 YYREEE (reference sequence). The CDR3, as DNA: TGTGCCAGCAGCTTGGGACTCGACAGGGCGGCTGAAAAACTGTTTTTT. Translated, it gives CASSLGLDRAAEKLFF.

This clone appeared a single time. This sample includes further DNA sequences coding for the same CDR3. This chain joins TRBV4-1 and TRBJ2-7; perhaps TRBD2 as D (5 bases). Trimming pared 6 bases from V and 5 bases from J, leaving 14 bases between. In germline, CDR1 is MGHRA, CDR2 YSYEKL. CDR3 size: 13 residues. DNA of the CDR3: TGCGCCAGCAGTGACTCGGGAAGGAACGAGCAGTACTTC. Translated, it gives CASSDSGRNEQYF.

This rearrangement joins TRBV6-5 to TRBJ2-3; D not certain. Germline CDR1 reads MNHEY; CDR2 reads SVGAGI. The CDR3 is 11 residues long. Trimming took off 6 bases at V and 9 bases at J, with 10 bases between the two ends. The CDR3 loop reads CASRVLSTQYF. Here the CDR3 DNA reads TGTGCCAGCAGGGTACTATCAACGCAGTATTTT.

V is TRBV2 and J is TRBJ2-3, with 10 bases fitting TRBD2. The CDR3 has 20 residues. After removal of 7 bases from V and 2 bases from J, the junction contained 21 bases not matched to a gene. Germline CDR1 is SNHLY and CDR2 is FYNNEI. The CDR3 nucleotides are TGTGCCAGCACCTCCCCCCTGACTAGCGGGTCCCCATTCGTCACAGATACGCAGTATTTT. Protein: CASTSPLTSGSPFVTDTQYF.

CDR3 residues: CASGFGVYNEQFF. CDR3 bases: TGTGCCAGCGGGTTTGGAGTGTACAATGAGCAGTTCTTC. V usage is TRBV7-3 and J usage is TRBJ2-1; D uncertain. Germline CDR1 is SGHTA and CDR2 is FQGTGA. Trimming pared 8 bases from V and 4 bases from J, leaving 12 bases between. The CDR3 is 13 amino acids.

The chain is built from TRBV4-1 and TRBJ1-5; 7 bases are a match to TRBD1. The CDR3 has 17 residues. Germline-derived CDR1 and CDR2 are MGHRA and YSYEKL. V gave up 3 bases and J gave up 1 base; unmatched junction bases: 9. The CDR3 spells CASSQLWDSLSNQPQHF. In DNA form, the CDR3 reads TGCGCCAGCAGCCAGCTTTGGGACAGCCTAAGCAATCAGCCCCAGCATTTT.

Regarding this clone: At one boundary the junction diverges from the germline segment, which might be a read error. The chain carries TRBV7-7 and TRBJ2-2, with no clear D. Germline CDR1 SSHAT, CDR2 FNYEAQ (reference sequence). The CDR3 loop spans 18 amino acids. CDR3 amino acids: CASSLNVQSSGSGGELFF. Here the CDR3 DNA reads TGTGCTAGCAGCCTAAACGTTCAATCGTCCGGGTCGGGCGGGGAGCTGTTTTTT.

V and J are TRBV5-4 and TRBJ1-1; no definite D call. CDR3 length equals 15 residues. The V gene lost 0 bases and the J gene lost 0 bases, with 9 bases spanning the gap. CDR1 is SGHNT and CDR2 is YYREEE in the germline V gene (reference sequence). The CDR3 DNA sequence: TGTGCCAGCAGCTTGGCCTTGCGGGTGAACACTGAAGCTTTCTTT. Protein product: CASSLALRVNTEAFF. Complete variable domain (other parts from reference TRBV5-4 and TRBJ1-1): ETGVTQSPTHLIKTRGQQVTLRCSSQSGHNTVSWYQQALGQGPQFIFQYYREEENGRGNFPPRFSGLQFPNYSSELNVNALELDDSALYLCASSLALRVNTEAFFGQGTRLTVV.

This chain links TRBV7-2 with TRBJ2-3; D perhaps matches TRBD2 (5 bases). Trimming took 0 bases from V and 6 from J, leaving 22 bases between them. CDR1 is SGHTA and CDR2 is FQGNSA in the germline V gene. This CDR3 has 18 residues. The CDR3 sequence is CASSLAFKVDGVGDTQYF. The CDR3 DNA is TGTGCCAGCAGCTTAGCCTTTAAGGTGGACGGGGTAGGGGATACGCAGTATTTT.